The clone carrying this T cell receptor (beta chain) has more than one count but fewer than ten. The antigen remains unidentified. This entry comes from a study of vaccination effects on CD4 cells after COVID-19. Whole-study context: Post-vaccination samples were obtained at early and late time points from three convalescent patients. Post-vaccine sample collection fell at a median of 72 days after the second dose. Study-wide findings and caveats: Marked clonal contraction of both clone types appeared late after vaccination.

The CDR3 consists of 15 residues. Trimming left V 5 bases short and J 9 bases short, with 17 bases between. Germline CDR1 reads MDHEN; CDR2 reads SYDVKM. Viral peptide pools were used in the ViraFEST assay to expand antigen-specific CD4+ T cells, and sequencing came afterward. Researchers isolated CD4+ T cells once roughly nine days of culture had elapsed. The individual was infected with SARS-CoV-2 between March and December 2020, as confirmed by PCR. As their vaccination, participants received two doses of either BNT162b2 or mRNA-1273. Researchers swapped half the medium for IL-2 medium on both days 3 and 7. Assay used: immunoSEQ multiplex PCR; TCRdb lists only in-frame clones, some missing. This table holds 15,000 or so clones, approximately 82% found once.

V usage is TRBV28 and J usage is TRBJ1-6, with a tentative D call TRBD1 (5 bases). The material sequenced was CD4+ T cells from PBMCs cultured with SARS-CoV-2 spike peptides, taken after COVID-19 vaccination. The sequence was collected from a human donor who had a prior SARS-CoV-2 infection. DNA of the CDR3: TGTGCCAGCAGTCCTGGGACCTACCGGGGTTCACCCCTCCACTTT. This translates into CASSPGTYRGSPLHF.